The 25 T cell receptor beta chains presented below share a single source sample, sequenced in a study of T cell responses to AZD1222 COVID-19 vaccine. Only in-frame clones appear in the TCRdb table, and some are missing; sequencing was by immunoSEQ multiplex PCR. The sample has 60,000 to 100,000 clones, around 87% seen once. The material was peripheral blood, obtained on day 0 of AZD1222 vaccination. The receptors originated from an adult in good health.

This rearrangement joins TRBV27 to TRBJ2-7; D is ambiguous. CDR3 length: 19 residues. V shed 1 base and J shed 2 bases, with 24 bases lying between them. CDR1 is MNHEY, CDR2 SMNVEV, per germline (reference sequence). CDR3 sequence: CASSLFSSTLTQVPYEQYF. The CDR3 DNA reads as TGTGCCAGCAGTTTATTTTCCTCGACCTTGACACAAGTCCCCTACGAGCAGTACTTC.

This clone is a singleton in its sample. The V gene is TRBV11-2, the J gene TRBJ2-1; D perhaps matches TRBD1 (5 bases). The CDR3 consists of 12 residues. Trimming removed 0 bases at V and 12 bases at J, with 9 bases between. CDR1 is SGHAT, CDR2 FQNNGV, per germline. The CDR3 here is CASSLDRTLQFF. The CDR3 DNA reads TGTGCCAGCAGCTTAGATAGGACATTGCAGTTCTTC.

The chain combines TRBV7-8 with TRBJ2-1; 11 bases are shared with TRBD2. Germline V gene data show CDR1 as SGHVS and CDR2 as FQNEAQ. CDR3 length equals 17 residues. V was clipped by 5 bases and J by 8 bases; unmatched bases: 14. The CDR3 sequence: CASSPRTSGPLADEQFF. As DNA, the CDR3 is TGTGCCAGCAGCCCGAGGACTAGCGGGCCTTTGGCGGATGAGCAGTTCTTC.

The chain links TRBV5-1 to TRBJ2-1; D is ambiguous. This CDR3 comprises 14 residues. Trimming shortened V by 0 bases and J by 6 bases, and 10 bases separated the two germline ends. Looked up from germline, CDR1 is SGHRS and CDR2 is YFSETQ. CDR3 residues: CASSLENGPNEQFF. The DNA for the CDR3 is TGCGCCAGCAGCTTGGAAAACGGCCCCAATGAGCAGTTCTTC.

This chain links TRBV25-1 with TRBJ2-5; D remains ambiguous. The CDR3 is made up of 13 amino acids. Germline assignment: CDR1 MGHDK and CDR2 SYGVNS. CDR3 residues: CARVGGFQETQYF. The CDR3 region has the DNA TGTGCAAGGGTAGGTGGATTCCAAGAGACCCAGTACTTC.

The chain has TRBV29-1 and TRBJ2-5; TRBD1 might be the D (5 bases). The CDR3 totals 13 residues. Trimming pared 7 bases from V and 4 bases from J, leaving 16 bases between. CDR1 is SQVTM, CDR2 ANQGSEA, per germline. For the CDR3, the DNA is TGCAGCGCTGGATCCGGGCAGGGAGAGACCCAGTACTTC. Its translation is CSAGSGQGETQYF.

The chain has TRBV5-6 and TRBJ2-7, with a weak D call TRBD2 (6 bases). The CDR3 runs 16 residues. V was clipped by 3 bases and J by 0 bases, with 16 bases between them. The germline V gene has CDR1 SGHDT and CDR2 YYEEEE. CDR3 residues: CASSWGGAASSYEQYF. The CDR3 DNA follows: TGTGCCAGCAGCTGGGGCGGGGCGGCGAGCTCCTACGAGCAGTACTTC.

This chain connects TRBV28 to TRBJ1-5; 8 positions match TRBD1. CDR3 length equals 15 residues. The V and J ends lost 6 bases and 4 bases, in that order; junction bases with no gene match: 8. CDR1 and CDR2 (germline): MDHEN, SYDVKM. CDR3 region: CASRSGQGGNQPQHF. DNA for the CDR3: TGTGCCAGCAGATCAGGACAGGGTGGGAATCAGCCCCAGCATTTT.

A word on this clone: The germline gene is not matched at one end of the junction; a read error may be the cause. The chain links TRBV7-3 to TRBJ2-5; D possibly uses TRBD1 or TRBD2 (5 bases each). Germline CDR1 reads SGHTA; CDR2 reads FQGTGA. The CDR3 sequence is 13 residues long. CDR3 amino acids: CASGFGGGETQYF. CDR3 nucleotide sequence: TGTGCCAGCGGCTTCGGTGGGGGAGAGACCCAGTACTTC.

This clone came up a few times. This chain joins TRBV30 and TRBJ2-2, with TRBD2 matching 12 bases. V gave up 1 base and J gave up 5 bases; unmatched junction bases: 2. Germline V lookup: CDR1 GTSNPN, CDR2 SVGIG (reference sequence). The CDR3 is 15 residues long. CDR3: CAWSGLAGGTGELFF. In DNA form, the CDR3 reads TGTGCCTGGAGTGGGCTAGCGGGAGGGACCGGGGAGCTGTTTTTT.

CDR3 amino acids: CASSLQIGATEAFF. The CDR3 DNA sequence: TGTGCCAGCAGCTTGCAAATCGGGGCCACTGAAGCTTTCTTT. The V gene is TRBV5-5, the J gene TRBJ1-1, with a tentative D call TRBD1 (5 bases). The germline gives CDR1 SGHKS, CDR2 YYEKEE (reference sequence). The CDR3 loop spans 14 amino acids. The ends were cut back, 1 base at V and 4 bases at J, with 11 bases in the middle.

Only one count was recorded for this clone. V usage is TRBV25-1 and J usage is TRBJ1-2; no firm D call. The CDR3 extends over 15 amino acids. V was cut by 6 bases and J by 0 bases, with 14 bases left in between. Germline values: CDR1 MGHDK, CDR2 SYGVNS. The CDR3 nucleotides are TGTGCCAGCAGAGACCCCGGCGGTCCTAACTATGGCTACACCTTC. This translates into CASRDPGGPNYGYTF.

The V call is TRBV5-8, the J call TRBJ1-5; D is ambiguous. V lost 4 bases and J 3 bases, leaving 8 bases between the germline ends. CDR1 is SGHTS, CDR2 YDEGEE, per germline. This CDR3 region has 13 residues. CDR3 loop: CASSTRSNQPQHF. The CDR3 DNA sequence: TGTGCCAGCAGCACAAGGTCCAATCAGCCCCAGCATTTT.

V and J are TRBV19 and TRBJ1-1; D is undetermined. The CDR3 is made up of 11 amino acids. V was cut by 3 bases and J by 4 bases, with 3 bases left in between. The germline CDR1 and CDR2 sequences are LNHDA and SQIVND (reference sequence). CDR3 nucleotide sequence: TGTGCCAGTAGTATGAGCACTGAAGCTTTCTTT. Its protein product is CASSMSTEAFF.

In its sample, this clone was seen once. The chain combines TRBV5-1 with TRBJ2-7, with 7 bases matching TRBD2. CDR1 and CDR2 from the germline V gene are SGHRS and YFSETQ. The CDR3 sequence is 13 residues long. After removal of 6 bases from V and 1 base from J, the junction contained 4 bases not matched to a gene. Written as DNA, the CDR3 is TGCGCCAGCACTGGACTAGATTCCTACGAGCAGTACTTC. Translated: CASTGLDSYEQYF.

The chain employs TRBV5-5 and TRBJ1-2, with D tentatively TRBD1 (5 bases). V lost 2 bases to trimming and J lost 0 bases, with 17 bases between them. The CDR3 sequence is 17 residues long. Germline-derived CDR1 and CDR2 are SGHKS and YYEKEE (reference sequence). The CDR3 spells CASSFTAPGRTNYGYTF. CDR3 sequence (DNA): TGTGCCAGCAGCTTTACCGCACCGGGGCGAACTAACTATGGCTACACCTTC.

The rearrangement links TRBV7-3 to TRBJ2-1; possible D gene TRBD2, 6 bases. Trimming left V 1 base short and J 4 bases short, with 11 bases between. In germline, CDR1 is SGHTA, CDR2 FQGTGA. The CDR3 is 15 residues long. CDR3 bases: TGTGCCAGCAGCTTAAGTGGGACTCGGTACAATGAGCAGTTCTTC. Its protein product is CASSLSGTRYNEQFF.

The chain links TRBV7-4 to TRBJ2-7, with TRBD2 matching 10 bases. V shed 0 bases, J shed 3 bases, and the junction held 8 bases outside the gene matches. This CDR3 comprises 17 residues. Germline CDR1 reads SGHVT; CDR2 reads SQSDAQ. CDR3 coding DNA: TGTGCCAGCAGCTTAGCGCTTCCTAGCGGGAGTCTCTACGAGCAGTACTTC. This encodes CASSLALPSGSLYEQYF.

The gene calls are TRBV6-1 and TRBJ1-2, with D unclear. Germline V lookup: CDR1 MNHNS, CDR2 SASEGT. The V and J ends lost 3 bases and 2 bases respectively, with 10 bases between them. The CDR3 has 14 residues. The CDR3 nucleotides are TGTGCCAGCAGTGATCGTCCAGAGAACTATGGCTACACCTTC. Protein: CASSDRPENYGYTF.

The chain uses TRBV6-5 and TRBJ1-3, with 7 bases aligning to TRBD1. Germline V lookup: CDR1 MNHEY, CDR2 SVGAGI. The CDR3 has 15 amino acids. V lost 6 bases and J lost 2; bases outside the gene matches: 7. The CDR3 here is CASRKLQGPGNTIYF. The CDR3 nucleotides are TGTGCCAGCAGGAAATTACAGGGGCCTGGAAACACCATATATTTT.

V usage is TRBV28 and J usage is TRBJ1-2; D perhaps matches TRBD1 (5 bases). Germline CDR1 is MDHEN and CDR2 is SYDVKM. The CDR3 consists of 16 residues. V dropped 6 bases and J dropped 3 bases, with 20 bases sitting between them. The CDR3 coding sequence is TGTGCCAGCAGCTCACCCTCAAGGGGCCAAGACTATGGCTACACCTTC. Translating gives CASSSPSRGQDYGYTF.

The rearrangement uses TRBV5-4 and TRBJ2-7; D unresolved. The CDR3 covers 11 residues. Per the germline V gene, CDR1 is SGHNT and CDR2 is YYREEE (reference sequence). Trimming removed 4 bases at V and 1 base at J, with 3 bases between. CDR3 region: CASSGSYEQYF. CDR3 bases: TGTGCCAGCAGCGGATCCTACGAGCAGTACTTC.

The chain combines TRBV5-1 with TRBJ1-1, with D possibly TRBD1 on 6 matching bases. V was cut by 3 bases and J by 0 bases, with 18 bases left in between. Germline CDR1 SGHRS, CDR2 YFSETQ. The CDR3 loop spans 17 amino acids. CDR3 sequence (DNA): TGCGCCAGCAGCTCCAGACAGGCCGGCTTTATGAACACTGAAGCTTTCTTT. It yields the protein CASSSRQAGFMNTEAFF.

The V call is TRBV18, the J call TRBJ1-5, with D possibly TRBD1 on 5 matching bases. The CDR3 covers 18 residues. The V end lost 0 bases, the J end lost 0 bases, and 15 bases lay between the germline ends. Germline V gives CDR1 KGHSH, CDR2 LQKENI. The CDR3 bases are TGTGCCAGCTCACCACCGGGGGGTGACACGTTTAGCAATCAGCCCCAGCATTTT. Translation gives CASSPPGGDTFSNQPQHF.

This clone was seen just once. This chain links TRBV28 with TRBJ1-5, with a possible D match to TRBD1 (5 bases). The V gene lost 6 bases and the J gene lost 1 base, with 13 bases spanning the gap. The CDR3 consists of 15 residues. The germline V gene has CDR1 MDHEN and CDR2 SYDVKM. The DNA for the CDR3 is TGTGCCAGCAGCCAAGCGGGGGGAAGCAATCAGCCCCAGCATTTT. This gives the protein CASSQAGGSNQPQHF.